The sequence of this T cell receptor beta chain was determined in a study of T cells in Graves' hyperthyroidism and ophthalmopathy. This clonotype was picked up many times. Template material for amplifying TCR beta CDR3 regions consisted of RNA transcripts. The TCR CDR3 first-round RT-PCR relied on the HTBI primer set. TCRdb called the multiplex PCR reads again in MiXCR, with one record for every CDR3 protein. The table records about 350,000 distinct CDR3 sequences, over 15% of them present only once. J was trimmed by 3 bases and V by 6 bases; bases with no gene match: 3. CDR1 and CDR2 (germline): KGHDR, SFDVKD. The CDR3 consists of 13 residues. Based on clinical symptoms, serum thyroxine and TRAb, thyroid ultrasound and orbital computed tomography, diagnoses were reached.

The chain carries TRBV24-1 and TRBJ1-1; 7 bases map to TRBD1. The source material was blood. This clonotype was obtained from a woman aged 18-29 years with Graves' hyperthyroidism. CDR3 amino acids: CATSRDSDTEAFF. In DNA form, the CDR3 reads TGTGCCACCAGTCGGGACAGTGACACTGAAGCTTTCTTT.